This paragraph covers one TCR beta chain sequence. Its antigen is not identified. Treatment reported: roughly ten-day PBMC culture with coronavirus spike peptide pools or control peptides (ViraFEST assay). TCR sequencing followed the expansion of antigen-specific T cells with peptide pools in ViraFEST. Cultured CD4+ T cells had their DNA profiled by the Oncomine TCR Beta short-read assay. Researchers extracted genomic DNA from CD4+ T cells that had been cultured. TCRdb redid the calling of the PCR reads with MiXCR, one entry per CDR3 protein. The sample holds around 1,700 distinct CDR3 sequences; 60% to 80% are singletons and the top ten take around nine tenths. This specimen belongs to a study of vaccination and CD4 T cells after COVID-19. About the study: There were six male and four female convalescents, and two of them were Hispanic. The stimulus for the cells was overlapping spike peptides derived from SARS-CoV-2, HCoV-NL63, HCoV-OC43 and HCoV-229E.

The CDR3 consists of 14 residues. The V end lost 3 bases, the J end lost 0 bases, and 9 bases lay between the germline ends. Per germline, CDR1 DFQATT and CDR2 SNEGSKA (reference sequence). The genes are TRBV20-1 and TRBJ1-5; possibly TRBD1 for D (5 bases). The sample was CD4+ T cells from blood, cultured in vitro, taken after SARS-CoV-2 vaccination. This TCR was sampled from a human donor who had recovered from COVID-19. CDR3 residues: CSARGETSNQPQHF. The CDR3 DNA reads TGCAGTGCTAGGGGGGAAACTAGCAATCAGCCCCAGCATTTT.